This T cell receptor beta chain was observed in a study of blood T cell repertoires in COVID-19 (dated by TCRdb to the early 2020s). Some background on the complete study: Collaborator samples came from the United States, Italy and Spain and covered acute and convalescent phases of COVID-19. The material from the prospective study consisted of cDNA or gDNA derived from T cells, B-cell-depleted T cells, or PBMCs. The dataset comprised deeply sampled blood TCRbeta repertoires from subjects exposed to, actively infected with, or recovered from COVID-19. The repertoires were released in a freely available public database meant as a resource for research on the immune response to SARS-CoV-2. Samples came from the ongoing ImmuneRACE study (first 160 participants) plus 1,254 subjects from 6 global collaborators. Nearly every sample came with metadata listing a de-identified subject ID, COVID-19 status, age in years and sex. Where available, HLA class I and class II types were obtained from metadata supplied by the sample provider rather than from assay-based typing. The study at large found these results: Clinical and demographic metadata were provided uncurated, with the amount varying by source and participant.

The immunoSEQ Assay, a bias-controlled multiplex PCR, was used to amplify TCRbeta CDR3 regions from genomic DNA. The published analysis was carried out like this. Nucleated cell counts per sample were estimated from amplification of reference gene primers within the assay. Sequence reads were collapsed and filtered to measure the absolute abundance of every unique TCRbeta CDR3 rearrangement. For each sample, productive Simpson clonality was calculated as the square root of Simpson's diversity index across productive rearrangements. TCRdb holds this immuneACCESS table with in-frame rearrangements only. Some clones are missing; in checked studies, unresolved V genes explain under half, and the rest has no known cause. Clone size and V and J calls were adopted from that table, with D and trimming inferred from the DNA. Here the sample has about 120,000 clones; approximately 82% occur a single time. The ten top clones hold approximately 7.6% of the sample.

As for this clone: This receptor's antigen is unknown. Base qualities are not provided; no much larger clone lies one nucleotide away.

Whole blood was collected in K2EDTA tubes by collaborating institutions according to the institutions' own protocols. For TCRbeta analysis, collaborator samples were shipped as frozen whole blood, as isolated PBMCs, or as DNA extracted from either sample type. From V the trimming removes 3 bases and from J it removes 4 bases, while the gene matches leave 1 base of the junction unaccounted for. The germline V gene gives CDR1 as LGHNA and CDR2 as YSLEER. The CDR3 sequence holds 14 residues, the cysteine and phenylalanine included. Only the CDR3 portion is preserved as DNA: 42 bases, with reading frame beginning at the first base.

The chain couples TRBV4-3 to TRBJ2-1; a stretch of 9 junction bases matches TRBD2. The sequence came from a man aged 65 to 85 with active or convalescent COVID-19. Sequencing was done on a sample of peripheral blood. The nucleotide sequence reads TGCGCCAGCAGCCAGACTAGCGGTTACAATGAGCAGTTCTTC. Its translation reads: CASSQTSGYNEQFF.